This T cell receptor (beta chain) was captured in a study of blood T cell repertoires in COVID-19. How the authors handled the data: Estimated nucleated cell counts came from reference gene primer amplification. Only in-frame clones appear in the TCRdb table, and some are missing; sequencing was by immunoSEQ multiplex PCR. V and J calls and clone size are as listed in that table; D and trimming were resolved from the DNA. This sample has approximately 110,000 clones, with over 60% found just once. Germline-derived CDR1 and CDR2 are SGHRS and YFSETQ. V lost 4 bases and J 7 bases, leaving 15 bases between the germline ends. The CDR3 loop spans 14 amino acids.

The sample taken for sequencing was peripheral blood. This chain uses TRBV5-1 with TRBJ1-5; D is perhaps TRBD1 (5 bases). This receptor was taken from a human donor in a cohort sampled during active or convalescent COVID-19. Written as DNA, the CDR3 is TGCGCCAGCAGCGCGGGTTTCGGGGGACAGCCCCAGCATTTT. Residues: CASSAGFGGQPQHF.